One sample yielded the 11 T cell receptor beta chains listed below, sequenced in a study of blood T cell repertoires in COVID-19. Generated by immunoSEQ multiplex PCR, the TCRdb table keeps only in-frame clones and is missing some. The data show 100,000 to 150,000 clones, roughly 84% seen once. The sequenced material came from peripheral blood. Receptor source: a woman aged 25 to 39 who had recovered from COVID-19.

V usage is TRBV29-1 and J usage is TRBJ1-2; D is uncertain. Germline loops: CDR1 SQVTM, CDR2 ANQGSEA. The CDR3 is 12 amino acids. Trimming pared 4 bases from V and 2 bases from J, leaving 8 bases between. Here the CDR3 DNA reads TGCAGCGTTGTTACAGTAAACTATGGCTACACCTTC. Its translation: CSVVTVNYGYTF.

The CDR3 spells CASSLDTSGSAQHF. The CDR3 DNA sequence: TGTGCCAGCAGTTTAGACACTAGTGGGTCGGCCCAGCATTTT. The gene calls are TRBV27 and TRBJ1-5; no definite D call. Between the trimmed V and J ends, which lost 2 bases and 11 bases, there was a span of 16 bases. CDR3 length: 14 residues. Germline values: CDR1 MNHEY, CDR2 SMNVEV (reference sequence).

This chain joins TRBV6-5 and TRBJ1-1; no clear D gene. The germline V gene has CDR1 MNHEY and CDR2 SVGAGI. The V and J ends lost 0 bases and 0 bases respectively, with 11 bases between them. This CDR3 contains 16 residues. The CDR3 DNA reads TGTGCCAGCAGTTACTCCCGGTTCCTCTTGAACACTGAAGCTTTCTTT. Translated, it gives CASSYSRFLLNTEAFF.

V usage is TRBV5-4 and J usage is TRBJ2-5, with 8 bases identical to TRBD2. The ends lost 7 bases at V and 5 bases at J; junction bases unmatched: 10. CDR3 length equals 14 residues. Germline values: CDR1 SGHNT, CDR2 YYREEE (reference sequence). The CDR3 is CASSGGASVETQYF. The CDR3 DNA follows: TGTGCCAGCTCGGGGGGGGCTAGCGTTGAGACCCAGTACTTC.

The chain links TRBV6-5 to TRBJ1-6; no reliable D call. The V end was cut by 4 bases, the J end by 10 bases, with 11 bases between. The length of the CDR3 is 13 residues. Germline CDR1 and CDR2: MNHEY and SVGAGI. CDR3 residues: CASSSGRGSPLHF. The CDR3 DNA follows: TGTGCCAGCAGTTCTGGCCGGGGATCACCCCTCCACTTT.

The gene calls are TRBV5-1 and TRBJ1-1; 8 bases are shared with TRBD1. Germline values: CDR1 SGHRS, CDR2 YFSETQ. The CDR3 consists of 13 residues. J lost 3 bases, V lost 5 bases, and 3 bases had no gene match. The CDR3 DNA sequence: TGCGCCAGCAGACAGACAGGGGACACTGAAGCTTTCTTT. This sequence encodes CASRQTGDTEAFF. The variable domain in full, completed from reference TRBV5-1 and TRBJ1-1, reads KAGVTQTPRYLIKTRGQQVTLSCSPISGHRSVSWYQQTPGQGLQFLFEYFSETQRNKGNFPGRFSGRQFSNSRSEMNVSTLELGDSALYLCASRQTGDTEAFFGQGTRLTVV.

The chain recombines TRBV6-5 with TRBJ2-3; 7 nucleotides match TRBD1. The CDR3 sequence is 14 residues long. Germline CDR1 MNHEY, CDR2 SVGAGI. V was clipped by 6 bases and J by 1 base; unmatched bases: 4. CDR3 sequence reads: CASRGQIRTDTQYF. The CDR3 DNA is TGTGCCAGCAGGGGACAGATTCGCACAGATACGCAGTATTTT.

The chain joins TRBV21-1 to TRBJ2-5; the tabulated D call, TRBD2, remains unverified against the DNA. TRBV21-1 is deemed a pseudogene. The length of the CDR3 is 16 residues. The CDR3 loop is CASTDPSGRAVETQYF. For the CDR3, the DNA is TGTGCCAGCACCGACCCTAGCGGGAGGGCAGTGGAGACCCAGTACTTC.

This chain links TRBV27 with TRBJ1-2; D is unclear. The CDR3 runs 13 residues. CDR1 and CDR2 (germline): MNHEY, SMNVEV (reference sequence). Trimming pared 6 bases from V and 6 bases from J, leaving 14 bases between. The CDR3 DNA is TGTGCCAGCAGGAGGGCGAATCGGGATGGCTACACCTTC. This encodes CASRRANRDGYTF.

The chain links TRBV13 to TRBJ1-5; the D is unclear. V dropped 2 bases and J dropped 6 bases, with 8 bases sitting between them. CDR1 PRHDT and CDR2 FYEKMQ come from the germline V gene (reference sequence). The CDR3 is 13 residues long. CDR3 in amino acids: CASSLTVGQPQHF. In DNA form, the CDR3 reads TGTGCCAGCAGCTTAACAGTGGGTCAGCCCCAGCATTTT. The whole variable domain, remainder taken from reference TRBV13 and TRBJ1-5, is AAGVIQSPRHLIKEKRETATLKCYPIPRHDTVYWYQQGPGQDPQFLISFYEKMQSDKGSIPDRFSAQQFSDYHSELNMSSLELGDSALYFCASSLTVGQPQHFGDGTRLSIL.

The V gene is TRBV6-5, the J gene TRBJ2-1, with 9 positions matching TRBD2. The CDR3 has 12 residues. V gave up 9 bases and J gave up 7 bases; unmatched junction bases: 4. Germline assignment: CDR1 MNHEY and CDR2 SVGAGI. Written as DNA, the CDR3 is TGTGCCAGACCGGGACTAGCAAATGAGCAGTTCTTC. Its translation: CARPGLANEQFF.